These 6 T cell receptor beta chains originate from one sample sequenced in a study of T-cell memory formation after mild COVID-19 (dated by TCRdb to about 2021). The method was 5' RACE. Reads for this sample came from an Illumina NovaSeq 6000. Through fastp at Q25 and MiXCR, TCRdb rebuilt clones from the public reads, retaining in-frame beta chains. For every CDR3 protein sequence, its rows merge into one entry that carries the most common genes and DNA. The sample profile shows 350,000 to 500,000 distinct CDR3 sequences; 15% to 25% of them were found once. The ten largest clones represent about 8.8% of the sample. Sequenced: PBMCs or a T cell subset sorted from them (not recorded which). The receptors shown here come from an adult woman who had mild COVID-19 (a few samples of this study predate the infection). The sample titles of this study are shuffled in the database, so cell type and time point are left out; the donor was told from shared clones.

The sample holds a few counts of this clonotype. This CDR3 reads CASSKTGQGVYEQYF. The CDR3 DNA is TGTGCCAGCAGTAAGACTGGACAGGGGGTCTACGAGCAGTACTTC. The chain employs TRBV7-9 and TRBJ2-7; 10 bases line up with TRBD1. The germline V gene encodes CDR1 SEHNR and CDR2 FQNEAQ (reference sequence). This CDR3 has 15 amino acids. The V segment lost 6 bases and the J segment 3 bases; nucleotides outside the gene matches: 8.

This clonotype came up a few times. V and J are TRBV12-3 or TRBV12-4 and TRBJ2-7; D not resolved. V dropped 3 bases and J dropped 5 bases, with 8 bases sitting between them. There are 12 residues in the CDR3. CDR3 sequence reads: CASSFYGHEQYF. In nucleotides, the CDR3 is TGTGCCAGCAGTTTTTACGGTCACGAGCAGTACTTC.

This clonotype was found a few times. The CDR3 here is CASSPHEDTEAFF. The CDR3 DNA sequence: TGTGCCAGCTCACCGCACGAGGACACTGAAGCTTTCTTT. V is TRBV18 and J is TRBJ1-1; D gene ambiguous. V lost 3 bases and J lost 3, with 8 bases in between. The CDR3 sequence is 13 residues long. Germline CDR1 reads KGHSH; CDR2 reads LQKENI. The variable domain in full, completed from reference TRBV18 and TRBJ1-1, reads NAGVMQNPRHLVRRRGQEARLRCSPMKGHSHVYWYRQLPEEGLKFMVYLQKENIIDESGMPKERFSAEFPKEGPSILRIQQVVRGDSAAYFCASSPHEDTEAFFGQGTRLTVV.

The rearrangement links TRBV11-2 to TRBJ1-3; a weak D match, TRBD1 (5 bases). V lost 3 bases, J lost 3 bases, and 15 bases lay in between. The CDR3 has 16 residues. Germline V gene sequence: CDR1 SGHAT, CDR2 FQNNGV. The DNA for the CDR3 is TGTGCCAGCAGCTTGAAGGCAGGGCGTTATGGAAACACCATATATTTT. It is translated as CASSLKAGRYGNTIYF. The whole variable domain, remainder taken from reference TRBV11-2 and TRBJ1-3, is EAGVAQSPRYKIIEKRQSVAFWCNPISGHATLYWYQQILGQGPKLLIQFQNNGVVDDSQLPKDRFSAERLKGVDSTLKIQPAKLEDSAVYLCASSLKAGRYGNTIYFGEGSWLTVV.

CDR3 in DNA: TGTGCCAGCAGCTCAAGGGACCTGCGAGAGACCCAGTACTTC. Translating it yields CASSSRDLRETQYF. The rearrangement uses TRBV7-9 and TRBJ2-5; possibly TRBD1 or TRBD2 for D (5 bases each). Germline CDR1 reads SEHNR; CDR2 reads FQNEAQ (reference sequence). Trimming cost V 4 bases and J 4 bases, with 13 bases left between them. This CDR3 spans 14 amino acids.

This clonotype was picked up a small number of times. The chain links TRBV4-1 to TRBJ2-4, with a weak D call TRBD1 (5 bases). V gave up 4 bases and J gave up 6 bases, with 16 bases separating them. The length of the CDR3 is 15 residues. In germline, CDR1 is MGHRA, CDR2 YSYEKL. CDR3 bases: TGCGCCAGCAGCCCCTTGGCTGGGCAGGGAAACATTCAGTACTTC. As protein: CASSPLAGQGNIQYF.